These 32 T cell receptor beta chains came from one sample sequenced in a study of T cells in Graves' hyperthyroidism and ophthalmopathy. RNA transcripts were the template for amplifying TCR beta CDR3 regions. The HTBI primer set drove a first-round RT-PCR of the TCR CDR3. TCRdb ran MiXCR on the multiplex PCR reads and lists one entry per CDR3 protein. This sample has some 580,000 distinct CDR3 sequences, with more than 15% found just once. The specimen was blood. All receptors derive from a woman aged 35 to 49 with Graves' ophthalmopathy.

The chain combines TRBV6-2 or TRBV6-3 with TRBJ1-5; 9 positions match TRBD1. This CDR3 comprises 16 residues. With V trimmed by 8 bases and J by 4 bases, 12 bases remained unmatched. CDR1 MNHEY and CDR2 SVGEGT come from the germline V gene. CDR3 loop: CASSLLSGQGNQPQHF. In DNA form, the CDR3 reads TGTGCCAGCTCCCTCCTTAGCGGACAGGGGAATCAGCCCCAGCATTTT.

The chain employs TRBV7-2 and TRBJ2-3, with a possible D match to TRBD1 (7 bases). Germline values: CDR1 SGHTA, CDR2 FQGNSA. The CDR3 is 13 amino acids. V lost 6 bases, J lost 13 bases, and 20 bases lay in between. The CDR3 loop is CASRTGVDREEYF. The CDR3 nucleotides are TGTGCCAGCAGGACCGGGGTAGACAGGGAGGAGTATTTT.

This clonotype was picked up a small number of times. A read error is possible here, since a much larger clone lies one base away. This chain connects TRBV3-1 to TRBJ1-1, with D tentatively TRBD1 (6 bases). Trimming stripped 5 bases from V and 1 base from J, with 8 bases between. The germline CDR1 and CDR2 sequences are LGHDT and YNNKEL (reference sequence). The CDR3 runs 13 residues. CDR3 amino acids: CASSGTRNTEAFF. The CDR3 DNA is TGTGCCAGCAGCGGGACAAGGAACACTGAAGCTTTCTTT. Based on the CDR3 plus reference TRBV3-1 and TRBJ1-1, the full variable domain is DTAVSQTPKYLVTQMGNDKSIKCEQNLGHDTMYWYKQDSKKFLKIMFSYNNKELIINETVPNRFSPKSPDKAHLNLHINSLELGDSAVYFCASSGTRNTEAFFGQGTRLTVV.

This clonotype was detected ten times or more. This rearrangement joins TRBV30 to TRBJ1-4; D might be TRBD1 (6 bases). The CDR3 runs to 16 residues. Trimming took 2 bases from V and 10 from J, leaving 23 bases between them. CDR1 is GTSNPN and CDR2 is SVGIG in the germline V gene (reference sequence). The CDR3 DNA sequence: TGTGCCTGGAGTACGGGTGCAGGGGCTGCCCGGGGAAAACTGTTTTTT. Amino acids: CAWSTGAGAARGKLFF. Complete variable domain (other parts from reference TRBV30 and TRBJ1-4): SQTIHQWPATLVQPVGSPLSLECTVEGTSNPNLYWYRQAAGRGLQLLFYSVGIGQISSEVPQNLSASRPQDRQFILSSKKLLLSDSGFYLCAWSTGAGAARGKLFFGSGTQLSVL.

This sequence joins TRBV6-1 and TRBJ1-2, with D tentatively TRBD1 (5 bases). The germline gives CDR1 MNHNS, CDR2 SASEGT. V lost 4 bases to trimming and J lost 1 base, with 16 bases between them. The CDR3 sequence is 16 residues long. Here the CDR3 reads CASSGTRGALNYGYTF. DNA for the CDR3: TGTGCCAGCAGTGGCACCCGGGGCGCACTTAACTATGGCTACACCTTC.

The CDR3 loop reads CASIPGEGATGANVLTF. The CDR3 nucleotides read TGTGCCAGCATACCCGGAGAGGGGGCAACTGGGGCCAACGTCCTGACTTTC. V is TRBV7-8 and J is TRBJ2-6; 7 bases fit TRBD1. The CDR3 runs 17 residues. Germline CDR1 and CDR2: SGHVS and FQNEAQ. V lost 7 bases and J lost 2; bases outside the gene matches: 11.

The gene calls are TRBV20-1 and TRBJ2-1; 8 bases align to TRBD2. J lost 2 bases, V lost 5 bases, and 5 bases had no gene match. In germline, CDR1 is DFQATT, CDR2 SNEGSKA (reference sequence). This CDR3 spans 14 amino acids. This CDR3 reads CSAQSGRTYNEQFF. For the CDR3, the DNA is TGCAGTGCTCAAAGCGGGAGAACCTACAATGAGCAGTTCTTC.

The chain couples TRBV19 to TRBJ1-5; D not certain. The CDR3 sequence is 14 residues long. V lost 2 bases to trimming and J lost 2 bases, with 7 bases between them. Per germline, CDR1 LNHDA and CDR2 SQIVND (reference sequence). CDR3: CASSIPNGNQPQHF. CDR3 DNA: TGTGCCAGTAGTATACCGAATGGCAATCAGCCCCAGCATTTT.

The chain employs TRBV29-1 and TRBJ1-1; 7 nucleotides align to TRBD1. Germline CDR1 SQVTM, CDR2 ANQGSEA. J lost 1 base, V lost 6 bases, and 8 bases had no gene match. The length of the CDR3 is 14 residues. The CDR3: CSVLQGPRNTEAFF. The CDR3 nucleotides are TGCAGCGTATTACAGGGGCCCAGGAACACTGAAGCTTTCTTT.

A few counts support this clonotype. The chain couples TRBV30 to TRBJ2-1; 16 bases are shared with TRBD2. With V trimmed by 2 bases and J by 9 bases, 4 bases remained unmatched. The CDR3 covers 15 residues. CDR1 and CDR2 (germline): GTSNPN, SVGIG (reference sequence). The CDR3 here is CAWSTGTSGRGEQFF. The CDR3, as DNA: TGTGCCTGGAGTACCGGGACTAGCGGGAGGGGTGAGCAGTTCTTC.

The chain carries TRBV20-1 and TRBJ2-3, with 9 bases fitting TRBD2. The CDR3 is made up of 19 amino acids. V was clipped by 3 bases and J by 6 bases; unmatched bases: 22. Germline CDR1 DFQATT, CDR2 SNEGSKA (reference sequence). Written as DNA, the CDR3 is TGCAGTGCTAGGCCGGGACGTACGACTAGCGGCCTCCCGGGTGATACGCAGTATTTT. As protein: CSARPGRTTSGLPGDTQYF.

This clonotype was observed a handful of times. The CDR3 DNA is TGCGCCAGCAGCTTGTCAGGTTGGCTGCAAGAGACCCAGTACTTC. Translating gives CASSLSGWLQETQYF. V gene TRBV5-1 combines with J gene TRBJ2-5; D uncertain. V was trimmed by 1 base and J by 2 bases, leaving 12 bases between them. Germline-derived CDR1 and CDR2 are SGHRS and YFSETQ. The CDR3 covers 15 residues.

This clonotype occurred a few times. This chain uses TRBV5-5 with TRBJ2-7, with a weak D call TRBD2 (6 bases). The CDR3 extends over 12 amino acids. Trimming removed 5 bases from V and 7 bases from J, with 13 bases in between. Looked up from germline, CDR1 is SGHKS and CDR2 is YYEKEE (reference sequence). The CDR3 loop reads CASRGSAGEQYF. CDR3 DNA sequence: TGTGCCAGCAGAGGTTCGGCGGGAGAGCAGTACTTC.

This clonotype showed up many times. The chain carries TRBV2 and TRBJ2-5, with D uncertain. CDR3 length: 11 residues. Between the trimmed V and J ends, which lost 1 base and 3 bases, there was a span of 0 bases. The germline gives CDR1 SNHLY, CDR2 FYNNEI. The DNA of the CDR3 is TGTGCCAGCAGTGAAGAAGAGACCCAGTACTTC. As protein: CASSEEETQYF.

This sequence joins TRBV6-2 or TRBV6-3 and TRBJ1-2; D remains ambiguous. This CDR3 is built from 12 residues. Trimming took off 4 bases at V and 2 bases at J, with 5 bases between the two ends. CDR1 and CDR2 (germline): MNHEY, SVGEGT. The CDR3 loop is CASSSQNYGYTF. The CDR3 coding sequence is TGTGCCAGCAGTTCCCAGAACTATGGCTACACCTTC.

CDR3 bases: TGTGCCAGCTCCCTCGGGACTGGTACCCAGCCCCAGCATTTT. Translated, it gives CASSLGTGTQPQHF. J is TRBJ1-5 and V is TRBV18, with D possibly being TRBD1 (5 bases). The length of the CDR3 is 14 residues. The V and J ends lost 6 bases and 7 bases respectively, with 16 bases between them. The germline V gene encodes CDR1 KGHSH and CDR2 LQKENI.

This clonotype was counted ten times or more. V and J are TRBV2 and TRBJ2-2; tentatively, D is TRBD2 (6 bases). Trimming cost V 7 bases and J 0 bases, with 12 bases left between them. The germline V gene encodes CDR1 SNHLY and CDR2 FYNNEI. This CDR3 is built from 15 residues. The CDR3 region has the DNA TGTGCCAGCATTCACGGGGGATCGAACACCGGGGAGCTGTTTTTT. Protein sequence: CASIHGGSNTGELFF. Full variable domain (outside the CDR3, taken from reference TRBV2 and TRBJ2-2): EPEVTQTPSHQVTQMGQEVILRCVPISNHLYFYWYRQILGQKVEFLVSFYNNEISEKSEIFDDQFSVERPDGSNFTLKIRSTKLEDSAMYFCASIHGGSNTGELFFGEGSRLTVL.

This clonotype was picked up many times. The CDR3 nucleotides are TGTGCCAGCCGGGCGACACCCTCCTACAATGAGCAGTTCTTC. Residues: CASRATPSYNEQFF. V gene TRBV2 combines with J gene TRBJ2-1; the D is unclear. V dropped 8 bases and J dropped 0 bases, with 11 bases sitting between them. This CDR3 is built from 14 residues. From germline, CDR1 is SNHLY and CDR2 FYNNEI.

The rearrangement joins TRBV5-1 to TRBJ2-1; 9 bases align to TRBD1. The J segment lost 4 bases and the V segment lost 0 bases, leaving 5 bases of the junction unmatched. This CDR3 is built from 16 residues. Germline V lookup: CDR1 SGHRS, CDR2 YFSETQ. This chain's CDR3 is CASSLAAGQGYNEQFF. CDR3 nucleotide sequence: TGCGCCAGCAGCTTGGCCGCGGGACAGGGTTACAATGAGCAGTTCTTC.

V usage is TRBV20-1 and J usage is TRBJ1-5, with D hard to call. Germline-derived CDR1 and CDR2 are DFQATT and SNEGSKA (reference sequence). V lost 7 bases and J 5 bases, leaving 21 bases between the germline ends. The CDR3 covers 15 residues. The CDR3 bases are TGCAGTGTCACACCCCGGGCGCTGATTTATCAGCCCCAGCATTTT. Translating gives CSVTPRALIYQPQHF.

This clonotype was seen repeatedly, ten times or more. The chain is built from TRBV28 and TRBJ2-5; 8 bases align to TRBD2. V trimming: 2 bases; J trimming: 0 bases; junction bases outside the gene matches: 5. There are 16 residues in the CDR3. Germline V gives CDR1 MDHEN, CDR2 SYDVKM. The DNA of the CDR3 is TGTGCCAGCAGTTTAGCGGGAGGACCGTACCAAGAGACCCAGTACTTC. This sequence encodes CASSLAGGPYQETQYF.

This clonotype was observed a few times. The chain combines TRBV27 with TRBJ2-5; D remains unclear. Germline V gives CDR1 MNHEY, CDR2 SMNVEV (reference sequence). This CDR3 is 9 amino acids long. V was cut by 9 bases and J by 3 bases, with 2 bases left in between. The CDR3 region has the DNA TGTGCCAGGAAAGAGACCCAGTACTTC. Translating it yields CARKETQYF.

The rearrangement joins TRBV6-2 or TRBV6-3 to TRBJ1-2; D is ambiguous. The CDR3 has 13 amino acids. V lost 5 bases to trimming and J lost 4 bases, with 11 bases between them. Germline lookup yields CDR1 MNHEY and CDR2 SVGEGT. CDR3 DNA: TGTGCCAGCAGTCCCGGACGGTTCTATGGCTACACCTTC. The encoded protein is CASSPGRFYGYTF.

The genes are TRBV6-2 or TRBV6-3 and TRBJ1-6; a weak D match, TRBD1 (5 bases). The CDR3 runs 14 residues. The V gene lost 8 bases and the J gene lost 9 bases, with 17 bases spanning the gap. From germline, CDR1 is MNHEY and CDR2 SVGEGT. The CDR3 loop reads CASQTDNPASPLHF. CDR3 DNA: TGTGCCAGCCAGACGGACAACCCGGCTTCACCCCTCCACTTT.

The V and J genes are TRBV7-2 and TRBJ2-5, with 14 bases identical to TRBD2. Germline CDR1 reads SGHTA; CDR2 reads FQGNSA. CDR3 length: 18 amino acids. V gave up 0 bases and J gave up 1 base; unmatched junction bases: 4. CDR3 sequence (DNA): TGTGCCAGCAGCTTAGCTGGACTAGCGGGGGGCTTCCAAGAGACCCAGTACTTC. This translates into CASSLAGLAGGFQETQYF.

This clonotype was counted ten times or more. The chain recombines TRBV5-1 with TRBJ2-1; D is unresolved. The ends were cut back, 0 bases at V and 3 bases at J, with 7 bases in the middle. Germline loops: CDR1 SGHRS, CDR2 YFSETQ. The length of the CDR3 is 14 residues. The CDR3 region has the DNA TGCGCCAGCAGCTTGGGGATGGACTACAATGAGCAGTTCTTC. It codes for CASSLGMDYNEQFF.

The sample holds many counts of this clonotype. This chain connects TRBV3-1 to TRBJ1-2; no firm D call. Per germline, CDR1 LGHDT and CDR2 YNNKEL (reference sequence). The CDR3 length is 15 residues. V gave up 1 base and J gave up 4 bases, with 13 bases separating them. This CDR3 reads CASSQGDSSAYGYTF. In DNA form, the CDR3 reads TGTGCCAGCAGCCAAGGTGACTCGAGTGCCTATGGCTACACCTTC.

This clonotype came up many times. The chain joins TRBV20-1 to TRBJ2-1; D not resolved. Germline V gives CDR1 DFQATT, CDR2 SNEGSKA (reference sequence). The CDR3 has 10 amino acids. V gave up 6 bases and J gave up 6 bases, with 6 bases separating them. CDR3 loop: CSAPFNEQFF. CDR3 DNA sequence: TGCAGTGCCCCATTCAATGAGCAGTTCTTC.

This clonotype was seen only a few times. The CDR3 is CASRTGANTGELFF. The DNA of the CDR3 is TGTGCCAGCAGAACAGGGGCCAACACCGGGGAGCTGTTTTTT. This chain uses TRBV12-3 or TRBV12-4 with TRBJ2-2, with 7 bases that match TRBD1. This CDR3 has 14 residues. The V segment lost 6 bases and the J segment 2 bases; nucleotides outside the gene matches: 3.

The sample holds a few counts of this clonotype. V is TRBV20-1 and J is TRBJ1-5; TRBD1 is a possible D gene (5 bases). Trimming left V 0 bases short and J 1 base short, with 7 bases between. The germline CDR1 and CDR2 sequences are DFQATT and SNEGSKA (reference sequence). This CDR3 spans 14 amino acids. CDR3 sequence (DNA): TGCAGTGCTAGAGAGGGGGGAAGCAATCAGCCCCAGCATTTT. This encodes CSAREGGSNQPQHF.

This clonotype has at least ten counts. This rearrangement joins TRBV10-3 to TRBJ2-7; 11 nucleotides agree with TRBD2. After removal of 3 bases from V and 0 bases from J, the junction contained 7 bases not matched to a gene. Germline-derived CDR1 and CDR2 are ENHRY and SYGVKD. CDR3 length equals 17 residues. The CDR3 loop reads CAISDPSGLAASYEQYF. The CDR3 nucleotides read TGTGCCATCAGTGACCCATCGGGACTAGCGGCCTCCTACGAGCAGTACTTC.

The table lists this clonotype with a few counts. The rearrangement links TRBV15 to TRBJ2-2, with 10 bases that match TRBD2. This CDR3 is 18 amino acids long. Trimming removed 0 bases from V and 2 bases from J; junction bases left unmatched: 6. In germline, CDR1 is LNHNV, CDR2 YYDKDF (reference sequence). The DNA for the CDR3 is TGTGCCACCAGCAGAGAAGGGCTAGCGGGGGTTAACACCGGGGAGCTGTTTTTT. Translation gives CATSREGLAGVNTGELFF.